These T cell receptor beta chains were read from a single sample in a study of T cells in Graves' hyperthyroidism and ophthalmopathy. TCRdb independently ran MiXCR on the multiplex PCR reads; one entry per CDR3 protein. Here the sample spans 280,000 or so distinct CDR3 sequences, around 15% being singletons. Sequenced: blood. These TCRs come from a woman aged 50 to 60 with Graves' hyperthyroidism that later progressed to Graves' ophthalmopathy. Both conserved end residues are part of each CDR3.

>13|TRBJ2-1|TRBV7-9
CASSLVGAEEQFF
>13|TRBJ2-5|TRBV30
CAWNRQPQETQYF
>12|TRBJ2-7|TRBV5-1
CASSWYMDEQYF
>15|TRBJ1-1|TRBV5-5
CASSTRQAGNTEAFF
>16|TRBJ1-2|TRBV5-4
CASSSYQGQRNYGYTF
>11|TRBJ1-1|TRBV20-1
CSARLNTEAFF
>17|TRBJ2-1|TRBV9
CASSVIPGLAGPDEQFF
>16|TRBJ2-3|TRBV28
CASSYVPAGRTDTQYF
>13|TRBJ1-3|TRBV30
CAWSVLSGNTIYF
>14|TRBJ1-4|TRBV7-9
CASSSGQGIEKLFF
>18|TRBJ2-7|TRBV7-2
CASSSRDPVRGRSYEQYF
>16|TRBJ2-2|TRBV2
CASSSTRGRVAGELFF
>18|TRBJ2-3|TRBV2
CASSGLAGEGASTDTQYF
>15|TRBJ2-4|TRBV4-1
CASSQTRQAKNIQYF
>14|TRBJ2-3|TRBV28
CASSETAGIDTQYF
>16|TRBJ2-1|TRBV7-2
CASSGRTSLGYNEQFF
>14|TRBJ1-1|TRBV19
CASSMRTENTEAFF
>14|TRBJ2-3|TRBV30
CAWRASGSVDTQYF
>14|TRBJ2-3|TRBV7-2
CASKVLRSTDTQYF
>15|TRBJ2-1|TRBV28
CASSLGQGAGNEQFF
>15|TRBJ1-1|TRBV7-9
CASSLRRDWATEAFF
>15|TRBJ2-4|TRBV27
CASSSNLFGSNIQYF
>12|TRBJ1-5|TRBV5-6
CASSQGDQPQHF
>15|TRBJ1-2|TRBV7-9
CASSLGEGANYGYTF
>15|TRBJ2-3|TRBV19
CASSSDRGLADTQYF
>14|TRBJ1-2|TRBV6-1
CASRDTGGFYGYTF
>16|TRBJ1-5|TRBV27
CASSLQGAVGNQPQHF
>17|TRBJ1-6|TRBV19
CASSRGQESSYNSPLHF
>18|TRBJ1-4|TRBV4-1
CASSPRDRVPKANEKLFF
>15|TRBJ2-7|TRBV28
CASSLDLAGVSEQYF
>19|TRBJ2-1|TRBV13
CASSPGTFSGVLKYNEQFF
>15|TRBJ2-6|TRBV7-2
CASSPWGTGANVLTF
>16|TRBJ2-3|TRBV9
CASSVGLADSADTQYF
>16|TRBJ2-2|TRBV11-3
CASSPGGTGASGELFF
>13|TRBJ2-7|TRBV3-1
CASGEQGAYEQYF
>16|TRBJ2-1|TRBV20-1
CSARAGLAGAYNEQFF
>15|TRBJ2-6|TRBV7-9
CASNIPGREANVLTF
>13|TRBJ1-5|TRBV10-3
CATTLDRDQPQHF
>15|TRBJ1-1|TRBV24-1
CATSGSGEGNTEAFF
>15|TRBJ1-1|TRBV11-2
CASSFTGTTGGEAFF
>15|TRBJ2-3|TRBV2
CANPPPGLGSDTQYF
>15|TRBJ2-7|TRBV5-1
CASSPTGSGTYEQYF
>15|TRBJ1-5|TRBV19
CASSIGFYSNQPQHF
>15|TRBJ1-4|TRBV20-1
CSASIPGQPNEKLFF
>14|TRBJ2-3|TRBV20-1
CSALRDTSTDTQYF
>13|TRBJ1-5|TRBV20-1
CSAKGQPGEPQHF
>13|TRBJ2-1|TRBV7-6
CASSLFTNNEQFF
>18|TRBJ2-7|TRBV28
CASRGWGAYDGRADEQYF
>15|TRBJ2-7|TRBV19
CASSVTGTGVYEQYF
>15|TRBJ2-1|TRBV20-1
CSATNPAGGNNEQFF